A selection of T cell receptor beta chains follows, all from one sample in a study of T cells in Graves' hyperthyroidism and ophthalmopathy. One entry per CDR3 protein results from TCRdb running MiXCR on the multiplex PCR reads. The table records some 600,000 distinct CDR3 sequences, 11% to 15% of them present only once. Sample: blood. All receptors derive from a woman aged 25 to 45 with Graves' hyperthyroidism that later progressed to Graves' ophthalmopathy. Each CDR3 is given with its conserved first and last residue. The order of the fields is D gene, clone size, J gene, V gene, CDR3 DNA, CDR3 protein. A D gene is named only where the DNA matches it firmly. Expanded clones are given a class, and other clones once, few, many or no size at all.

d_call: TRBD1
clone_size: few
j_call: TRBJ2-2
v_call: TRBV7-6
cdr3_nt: TGTGCCAGCAGCTTAGACCCAGGACAGGCCGACACCGGGGAGCTGTTTTTT
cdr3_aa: CASSLDPGQADTGELFF

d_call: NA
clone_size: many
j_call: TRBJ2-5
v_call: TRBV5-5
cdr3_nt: TGTGCCAGCACCGCGAGGGAGGAGACCCAGTACTTC
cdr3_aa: CASTAREETQYF

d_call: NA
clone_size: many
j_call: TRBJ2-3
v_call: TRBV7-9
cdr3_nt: TGTGCCAGCAGCTTAGTATCGGTACCCGGCACAGATACGCAGTATTTT
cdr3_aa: CASSLVSVPGTDTQYF

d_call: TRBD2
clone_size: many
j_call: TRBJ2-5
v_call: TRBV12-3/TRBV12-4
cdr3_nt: TGTGCCAGCAGTCTCCGGACTAGCGCGAGTCTCAACCGGTACCAAGAGACCCAGTACTTC
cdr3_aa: CASSLRTSASLNRYQETQYF

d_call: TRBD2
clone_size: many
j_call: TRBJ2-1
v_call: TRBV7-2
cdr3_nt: TGTGCCAGCAGATCGGGACTAGCGGGAGTAAATGAGCAGTTCTTC
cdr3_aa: CASRSGLAGVNEQFF

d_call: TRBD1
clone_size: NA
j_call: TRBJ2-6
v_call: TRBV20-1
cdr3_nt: TGCAGTGCTAGATCCCTACAGGGGGCATCTGGGGCCAACGTCCTGACTTTC
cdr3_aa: CSARSLQGASGANVLTF

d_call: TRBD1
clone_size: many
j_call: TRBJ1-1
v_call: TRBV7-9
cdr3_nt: TGTGCCAGCAGCTCCCGGACAGGGGGCTTAAACACTGAAGCTTTCTTT
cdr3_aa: CASSSRTGGLNTEAFF

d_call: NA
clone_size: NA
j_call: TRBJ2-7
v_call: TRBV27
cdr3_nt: TGTGCCAGCAGCTCTGGGCAAAACGGCTACGAGCAGTACTTC
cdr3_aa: CASSSGQNGYEQYF

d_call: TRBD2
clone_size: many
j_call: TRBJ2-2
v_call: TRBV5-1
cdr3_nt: TGCGCCAGCAGTTCCGGACTAGCGGGAGGAAACACCGGGGAGCTGTTTTTT
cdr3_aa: CASSSGLAGGNTGELFF

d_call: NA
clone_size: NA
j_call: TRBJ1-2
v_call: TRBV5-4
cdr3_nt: TGTGCCAGCAGACCCGGACTTCGCTATGGCTACACCTTC
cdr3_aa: CASRPGLRYGYTF

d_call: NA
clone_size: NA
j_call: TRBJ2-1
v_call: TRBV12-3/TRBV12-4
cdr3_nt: TGTGCCAGCAGTGCCCGACTAGCACAGGGGCCCCGCGGGGAGCAGTTCTTC
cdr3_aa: CASSARLAQGPRGEQFF

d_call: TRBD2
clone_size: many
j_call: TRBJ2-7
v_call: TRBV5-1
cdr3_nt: TGCGCCAGCACTAGCGCGGGAGGATCTAACGAGCAGTACTTC
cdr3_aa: CASTSAGGSNEQYF

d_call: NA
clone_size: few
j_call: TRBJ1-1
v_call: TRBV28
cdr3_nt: TGTGCCAGCTGCGTAAGGGGCGGGAGCACTGAAGCTTTCTTT
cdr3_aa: CASCVRGGSTEAFF

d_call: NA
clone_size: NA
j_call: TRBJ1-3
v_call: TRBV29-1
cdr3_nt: TGCAGCGTTGCCGGGGTAGACGGAAACACCATATATTTT
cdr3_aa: CSVAGVDGNTIYF

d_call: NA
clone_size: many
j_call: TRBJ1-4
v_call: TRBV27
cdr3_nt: TGTGCCAGCAGTTCACCCCAAACAGGGTTCGGTGAAAAACTGTTTTTT
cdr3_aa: CASSSPQTGFGEKLFF

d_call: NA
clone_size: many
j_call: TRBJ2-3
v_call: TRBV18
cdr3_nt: TGTGCCAGCTCACCCGTGGGCGGTTCCACAGATACGCAGTATTTT
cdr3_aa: CASSPVGGSTDTQYF

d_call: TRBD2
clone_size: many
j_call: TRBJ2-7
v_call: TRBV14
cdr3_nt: TGTGCCGGAACTAGACGAGGACTAGCGAGGAGCTCCTACGAGCAGTACTTC
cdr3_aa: CAGTRRGLARSSYEQYF

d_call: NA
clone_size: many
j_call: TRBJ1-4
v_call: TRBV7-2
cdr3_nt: TGTGCCAGCAGCCCTACGGGACGGATTAATGAAAAACTGTTTTTT
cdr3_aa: CASSPTGRINEKLFF

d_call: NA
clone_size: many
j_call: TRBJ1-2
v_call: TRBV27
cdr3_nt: TGTGCCAGCAGTATGACGGGATACTATGGCTACACCTTC
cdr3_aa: CASSMTGYYGYTF

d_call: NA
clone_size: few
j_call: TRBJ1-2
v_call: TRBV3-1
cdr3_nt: TGTGCCAGCAGCCAATTTAACCGGGTCGGTGACTATGGCTACACCTTC
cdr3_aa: CASSQFNRVGDYGYTF

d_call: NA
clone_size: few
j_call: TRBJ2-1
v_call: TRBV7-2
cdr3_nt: TGTGCCAGCAGCTTAGCGGTTAATGAGCAGTTCTTC
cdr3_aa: CASSLAVNEQFF

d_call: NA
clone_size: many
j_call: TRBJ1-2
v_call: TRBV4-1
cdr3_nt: TGCGCCAGCAGCCAACCCCGGACAACCGACTATGGCTACACCTTC
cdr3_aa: CASSQPRTTDYGYTF

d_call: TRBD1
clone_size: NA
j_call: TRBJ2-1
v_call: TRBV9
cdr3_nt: TGTGCCAGCAGCGTGGGACAGGGTCGGAATGAGCAGTTCTTC
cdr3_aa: CASSVGQGRNEQFF

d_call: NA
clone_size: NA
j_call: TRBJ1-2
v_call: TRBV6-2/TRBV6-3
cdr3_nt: TGTGCCAGCAGTTACTCGGGGGAGGGTGGCTACACCTTC
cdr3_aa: CASSYSGEGGYTF

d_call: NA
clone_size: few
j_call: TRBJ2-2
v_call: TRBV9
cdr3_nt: TGTGCCAGCGCCCGAACGGGGAACACCGGGGAGCTGTTTTTT
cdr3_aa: CASARTGNTGELFF

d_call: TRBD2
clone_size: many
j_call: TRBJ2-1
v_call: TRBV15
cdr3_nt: TGTGCCACCCAGCGGGAGTCCTACAATGAGCAGTTCTTC
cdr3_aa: CATQRESYNEQFF

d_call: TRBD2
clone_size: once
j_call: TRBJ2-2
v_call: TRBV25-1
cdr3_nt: TGTGCCAGCAGTGGACTAGCGGGGGCCCACACCGGGGAGCTGTTTTTT
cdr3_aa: CASSGLAGAHTGELFF

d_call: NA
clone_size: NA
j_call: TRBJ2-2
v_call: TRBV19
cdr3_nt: TGTGCCAGTAGTATGCCAGGGATCACCAACACCGGGGAGCTGTTTTTT
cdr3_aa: CASSMPGITNTGELFF

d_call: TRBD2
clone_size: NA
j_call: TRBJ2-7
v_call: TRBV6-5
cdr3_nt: TGTGCCAGCAGTTACTCGTTAAGTCTAGCGGGAACTCCTGCCTACGAGCAGTACTTC
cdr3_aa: CASSYSLSLAGTPAYEQYF

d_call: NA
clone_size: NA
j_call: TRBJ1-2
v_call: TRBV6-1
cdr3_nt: TGTGCCAGCAGTGAGTCGGGGCGCTATGGCTACACCTTC
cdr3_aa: CASSESGRYGYTF

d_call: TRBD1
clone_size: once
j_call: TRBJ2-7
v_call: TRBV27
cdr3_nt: TGTGCCAGCAGGGGGGACAGGGGGTCCGAGCAGTACTTC
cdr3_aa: CASRGDRGSEQYF

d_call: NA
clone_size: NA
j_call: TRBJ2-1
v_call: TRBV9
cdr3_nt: TGTGCCAGCAGCCCTATGAGGACGGGCTACAATGAGCAGTTCTTC
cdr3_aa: CASSPMRTGYNEQFF

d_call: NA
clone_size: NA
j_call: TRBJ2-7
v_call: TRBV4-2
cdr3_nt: TGTGCCAGCAGCCGTGGGGTGATCGCCCCCTACGAGCAGTACTTC
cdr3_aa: CASSRGVIAPYEQYF

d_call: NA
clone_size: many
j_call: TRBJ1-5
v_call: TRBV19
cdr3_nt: TGTGCCAGTAGTATGTACAGCAACAATCAGCCCCAGCATTTT
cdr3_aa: CASSMYSNNQPQHF

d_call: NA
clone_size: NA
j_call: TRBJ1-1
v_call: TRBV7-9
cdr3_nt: TGTGCCAGCAGCTTAGAAGGGTTAGCTGCTGAAGCTTTCTTT
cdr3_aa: CASSLEGLAAEAFF

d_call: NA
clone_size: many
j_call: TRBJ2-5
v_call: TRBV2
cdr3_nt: TGTGCCAGCAGGGCTACAGGGCTCGAGACCCAGTACTTC
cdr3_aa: CASRATGLETQYF

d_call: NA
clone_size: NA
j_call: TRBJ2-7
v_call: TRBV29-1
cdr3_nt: TGCAGCGTTGAAGATCGTCAGGGCTCCTACGAGCAGTACTTC
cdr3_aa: CSVEDRQGSYEQYF

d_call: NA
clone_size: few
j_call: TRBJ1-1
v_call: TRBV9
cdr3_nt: TGTGCCAGCAGCGTGGGCAGCCACATGAACACTGAAGCTTTCTTT
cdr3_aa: CASSVGSHMNTEAFF

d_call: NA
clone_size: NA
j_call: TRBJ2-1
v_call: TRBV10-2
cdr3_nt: TGCGCCAGCAGTGAGTTGAACCTCTCCTACAATGAGCAGTTCTTC
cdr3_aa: CASSELNLSYNEQFF

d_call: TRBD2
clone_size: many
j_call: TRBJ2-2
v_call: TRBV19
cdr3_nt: TGTGCCAGTAGTTCCCGACTAGCGGAGAACACCGGGGAGCTGTTTTTT
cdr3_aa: CASSSRLAENTGELFF

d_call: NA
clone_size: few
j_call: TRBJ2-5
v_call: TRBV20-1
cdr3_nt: TGCAGTGCTACCACATTTGGCAGGGACCAAGAGACCCAGTACTTC
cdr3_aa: CSATTFGRDQETQYF

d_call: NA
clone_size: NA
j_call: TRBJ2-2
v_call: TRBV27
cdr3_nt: TGTGCCAGCAGGGTCGGAGTTCTCGGGGAGCTGTTTTTT
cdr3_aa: CASRVGVLGELFF

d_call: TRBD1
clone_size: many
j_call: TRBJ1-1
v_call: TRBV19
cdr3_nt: TGTGCCAGTAGTACCCGCACAGGGGGAGGGACTGAAGCTTTCTTT
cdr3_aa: CASSTRTGGGTEAFF

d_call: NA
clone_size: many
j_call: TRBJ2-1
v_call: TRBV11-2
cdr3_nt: TGTGCCAGCAGCCGCGGGACTGGCTCCTACAATGAGCAGTTCTTC
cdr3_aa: CASSRGTGSYNEQFF

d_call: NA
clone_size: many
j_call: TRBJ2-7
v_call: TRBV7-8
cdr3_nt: TGTGCCAGCGATGACGGCTACGAGCAGTACTTC
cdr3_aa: CASDDGYEQYF

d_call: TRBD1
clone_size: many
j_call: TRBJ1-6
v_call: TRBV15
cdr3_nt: TGTGCCACCAGCAGTCAAGACAGGGATGGGTCACCCCTCCACTTT
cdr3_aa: CATSSQDRDGSPLHF

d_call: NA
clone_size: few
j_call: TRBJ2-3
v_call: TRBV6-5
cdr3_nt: TGTGCCAGCAGTTACTCGGCGGGAACAGATACGCAGTATTTT
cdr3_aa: CASSYSAGTDTQYF

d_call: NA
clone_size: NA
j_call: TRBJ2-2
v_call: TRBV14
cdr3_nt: TGTGCCAGCAGCCAAGATCGAATTGGCACTACTTTAACCGGGGAGCTGTTTTTT
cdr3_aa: CASSQDRIGTTLTGELFF

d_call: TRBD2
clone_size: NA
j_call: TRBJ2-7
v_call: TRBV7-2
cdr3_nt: TGTGCCAGCAGCAAGGGACTAGCGGGTAGCTCCTACGAGCAGTACTTC
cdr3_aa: CASSKGLAGSSYEQYF

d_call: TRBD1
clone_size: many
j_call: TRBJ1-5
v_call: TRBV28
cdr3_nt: TGTGCCAGCAGAATAGGGACAGGGGAACAGCCCCAGCATTTT
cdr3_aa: CASRIGTGEQPQHF

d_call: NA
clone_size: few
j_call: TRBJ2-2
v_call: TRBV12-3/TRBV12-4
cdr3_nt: TGTGCCAGCGGCTATACGAACACCGGGGAGCTGTTTTTT
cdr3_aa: CASGYTNTGELFF

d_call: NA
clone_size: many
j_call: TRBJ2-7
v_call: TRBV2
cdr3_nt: TGTGCCAGCAGCCCTCTGTCCGAGCAGTACTTC
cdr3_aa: CASSPLSEQYF

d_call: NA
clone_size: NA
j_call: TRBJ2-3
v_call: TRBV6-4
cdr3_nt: TGTGCCAGCAGTGACGCGCCCACAGATACGCAGTATTTT
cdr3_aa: CASSDAPTDTQYF

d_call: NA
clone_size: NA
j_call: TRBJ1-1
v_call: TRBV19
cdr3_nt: TGTGCCAGTAGTATCCGAGGGCCCACTGAAGCTTTCTTT
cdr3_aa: CASSIRGPTEAFF

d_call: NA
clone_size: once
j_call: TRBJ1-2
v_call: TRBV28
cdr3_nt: TGTGCCAGCAGTTTGGGGTCAGCAGGCTACACCTTC
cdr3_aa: CASSLGSAGYTF

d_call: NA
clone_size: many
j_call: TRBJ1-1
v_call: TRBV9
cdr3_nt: TGTGCCAGCAGCGTAGGTTCTGAAGATGCTTGGTCCGCTGAAGCTTTCTTT
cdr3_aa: CASSVGSEDAWSAEAFF

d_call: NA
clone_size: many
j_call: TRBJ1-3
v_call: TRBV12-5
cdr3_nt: TGTGCTAGTGGTTTGATTTTGAGTGTAGGAACCGGCACCATATATTTT
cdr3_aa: CASGLILSVGTGTIYF

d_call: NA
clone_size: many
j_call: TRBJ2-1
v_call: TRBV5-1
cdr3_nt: TGCGCCAGCAGCTTGAGGACGTGGAGCTCCTACAATGAGCAGTTCTTC
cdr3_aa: CASSLRTWSSYNEQFF